Each of the 32 T cell receptor beta chains below was sequenced from the same sample in a study of vaccination and CD4 T cells after COVID-19. The time point here: late sampling 161 to 241 days after vaccination in a few convalescent patients. Described treatment: roughly ten-day PBMC culture with coronavirus spike peptide pools or control peptides (ViraFEST assay). No cognate antigen is known for these TCRs. The Oncomine TCR Beta short-read assay was what sequenced the DNA obtained from cultured CD4+ T cells. One entry per CDR3 protein, called by TCRdb with MiXCR from the PCR reads. Among some 16,000 distinct CDR3 sequences listed, under 60% were seen once. The input for sequencing was CD4+ T cells from blood, cultured in vitro, taken about 7 months after SARS-CoV-2 vaccination. The receptor set was obtained from a human donor who had recovered from COVID-19.

The chain couples TRBV29-1 to TRBJ2-3; 10 nucleotides align to TRBD1. The junction had 6 bases not matched to a gene; V was cut back by 5 bases and J by 1 base. The CDR3 loop spans 15 amino acids. The germline V gene encodes CDR1 SQVTM and CDR2 ANQGSEA. The CDR3 DNA is TGCAGCGTTAGGGGGACAGGGGCCGGCACAGATACGCAGTATTTT. It codes for CSVRGTGAGTDTQYF.

This clonotype was counted between two and nine times. The chain employs TRBV24-1 and TRBJ2-3, with 8 bases that match TRBD1. With V trimmed by 9 bases and J by 4 bases, 5 bases remained unmatched. The CDR3 is 13 amino acids. Germline V gene sequence: CDR1 KGHDR, CDR2 SFDVKD. CDR3 sequence reads: CATGQGDADTQYF. CDR3 bases: TGTGCCACCGGACAGGGTGACGCAGATACGCAGTATTTT.

This clonotype was counted between two and nine times. The rearrangement links TRBV27 to TRBJ1-2, with 11 bases aligning to TRBD1. The J segment lost 4 bases and the V segment lost 4 bases, leaving 11 bases of the junction unmatched. This CDR3 contains 17 residues. Germline V gives CDR1 MNHEY, CDR2 SMNVEV (reference sequence). CDR3 region: CASSSSGQGERGYGYTF. DNA of the CDR3: TGTGCCAGCAGTTCATCGGGACAGGGGGAAAGGGGCTATGGCTACACCTTC.

The V gene is TRBV20-1, the J gene TRBJ2-7; 7 positions agree with TRBD2. The CDR3 spans 12 residues. The V and J ends lost 6 bases and 3 bases, in that order; junction bases with no gene match: 5. Looked up from germline, CDR1 is DFQATT and CDR2 is SNEGSKA (reference sequence). Written as DNA, the CDR3 is TGCAGTGCAGGCGGGAGCCGCTACGAGCAGTACTTC. This codes for CSAGGSRYEQYF.

V usage is TRBV2 and J usage is TRBJ2-6; a possible D gene is TRBD2 (6 bases). Per the germline V gene, CDR1 is SNHLY and CDR2 is FYNNEI. The CDR3 sequence is 10 residues long. V was clipped by 8 bases and J by 10 bases, with 6 bases between them. The CDR3 DNA reads as TGTGCCAGCGGGGGGAACGTCCTGACTTTC. Translation: CASGGNVLTF.

This clonotype occurred a few times. The chain has TRBV6-1 and TRBJ1-2; no reliable D call. V shed 1 base and J shed 6 bases, with 6 bases lying between them. The CDR3 has 12 amino acids. Germline V gene lookup returns CDR1 MNHNS and CDR2 SASEGT. CDR3 in amino acids: CASSEDTDGYTF. In nucleotides, the CDR3 is TGTGCCAGCAGTGAAGATACAGATGGCTACACCTTC.

This clonotype occurred a few times. The V and J genes are TRBV24-1 and TRBJ2-3; possible D gene TRBD2, 7 bases. CDR3 length equals 17 residues. V was shortened by 2 bases and J by 4 bases, with 18 bases between the two germline ends. CDR1 and CDR2 (germline): KGHDR, SFDVKD. This CDR3 reads CATSDSGAAGEADTQYF. CDR3 nucleotide sequence: TGTGCCACCAGTGATTCAGGGGCCGCGGGAGAGGCAGATACGCAGTATTTT.

This clonotype was recorded a few times. The chain joins TRBV6-8 to TRBJ1-6; D unresolved. The CDR3 has 15 amino acids. V lost 9 bases, J lost 2 bases, and 14 bases lay in between. Germline CDR1 MNHGY, CDR2 SAAAGT. CDR3 nucleotide sequence: TGTGCCAGAGGGAGGGCTGGGACCTATAATTCACCCCTCCACTTT. As protein: CARGRAGTYNSPLHF.

The chain couples TRBV11-2 to TRBJ2-7; unclear D gene. The germline gives CDR1 SGHAT, CDR2 FQNNGV. The CDR3 has 13 residues. V was clipped by 5 bases and J by 5 bases, with 13 bases between them. The CDR3, as DNA: TGTGCCAGCAGCCCGGTTAGGGCCCACGAGCAGTACTTC. Translating it yields CASSPVRAHEQYF. The whole variable domain, remainder taken from reference TRBV11-2 and TRBJ2-7, is EAGVAQSPRYKIIEKRQSVAFWCNPISGHATLYWYQQILGQGPKLLIQFQNNGVVDDSQLPKDRFSAERLKGVDSTLKIQPAKLEDSAVYLCASSPVRAHEQYFGPGTRLTVT.

The J gene is TRBJ2-1, the V gene TRBV7-2; D remains ambiguous. CDR1 is SGHTA and CDR2 is FQGNSA in the germline V gene. Trimming stripped 1 base from V and 4 bases from J, with 11 bases between. The CDR3 is made up of 15 amino acids. The CDR3 spells CASSLGTRLYNEQFF. The CDR3 bases are TGTGCCAGCAGCTTAGGGACGAGACTTTACAATGAGCAGTTCTTC. Combining the CDR3 with reference TRBV7-2 and TRBJ2-1 gives the whole variable domain GAGVSQSPSNKVTEKGKDVELRCDPISGHTALYWYRQSLGQGLEFLIYFQGNSAPDKSGLPSDRFSAERTGGSVSTLTIQRTQQEDSAVYLCASSLGTRLYNEQFFGPGTRLTVL.

The CDR3 DNA sequence: TGTGCCACCAGTGACGGACAGGGGAGGACAGATACGCAGTATTTT. It specifies CATSDGQGRTDTQYF. The chain links TRBV24-1 to TRBJ2-3; 9 bases align to TRBD1. V gave up 4 bases and J gave up 3 bases; unmatched junction bases: 4. CDR3 length equals 15 residues. Germline V CDR1 and CDR2: KGHDR, SFDVKD.

This rearrangement joins TRBV6-4 to TRBJ1-5; perhaps TRBD1 as D (5 bases). The germline V gene encodes CDR1 MRHNA and CDR2 SNTAGT. Trimming stripped 6 bases from V and 5 bases from J, with 14 bases between. CDR3 length: 14 residues. The chain's CDR3 is CASSDRDGDQPQHF. For the CDR3, the DNA is TGTGCCAGCAGCGACCGGGACGGAGATCAGCCCCAGCATTTT.

The chain couples TRBV7-9 to TRBJ2-1; D possibly corresponds to TRBD2 (6 bases). Per the germline V gene, CDR1 is SEHNR and CDR2 is FQNEAQ (reference sequence). The CDR3 contains 17 residues. The ends were cut back, 5 bases at V and 0 bases at J, with 17 bases in the middle. This CDR3 reads CASSEQRGGSSYNEQFF. Here the CDR3 DNA reads TGTGCCAGCAGCGAACAACGTGGGGGGTCCTCCTACAATGAGCAGTTCTTC.

This clonotype was picked up a small number of times. The chain combines TRBV20-1 with TRBJ2-3, with 14 bases aligning to TRBD2. J gave up 3 bases and V 2 bases, and 1 base lay outside the gene matches. Germline CDR1 is DFQATT and CDR2 is SNEGSKA (reference sequence). The CDR3 is 15 amino acids. CDR3 in DNA: TGCAGTGCTAGACGACTAGCGGGGGGGACAGATACGCAGTATTTT. Protein product: CSARRLAGGTDTQYF.

This chain joins TRBV14 and TRBJ1-2, with D maybe TRBD1 (5 bases). This CDR3 region has 14 residues. The ends were cut back, 0 bases at V and 7 bases at J, with 12 bases in the middle. The germline gives CDR1 SGHDN, CDR2 FVKESK. CDR3 DNA: TGTGCCAGCAGCCAAGATTGGCAGGGTGGTGGCTACACCTTC. Translated, it gives CASSQDWQGGGYTF.

This clonotype was observed a handful of times. V and J are TRBV6-5 and TRBJ1-2, with D unclear. The length of the CDR3 is 13 residues. In germline, CDR1 is MNHEY, CDR2 SVGAGI. The germline V and J ends were trimmed by 0 bases and 7 bases, with 9 bases remaining between them. CDR3 sequence reads: CASSYSVGSGYTF. The CDR3 nucleotides read TGTGCCAGCAGTTACTCAGTGGGTTCTGGCTACACCTTC.

Only a few counts were recorded for this clonotype. The V gene is TRBV27, the J gene TRBJ1-6; D is uncertain. Germline V gene data show CDR1 as MNHEY and CDR2 as SMNVEV (reference sequence). V was shortened by 3 bases and J by 4 bases, with 4 bases between the two germline ends. The CDR3 covers 13 residues. CDR3 residues: CASSFGYNSPLHF. CDR3 bases: TGTGCCAGCAGTTTTGGGTATAATTCACCCCTCCACTTT.

The chain joins TRBV4-2 to TRBJ2-5; 7 positions agree with TRBD1. Trimming cost V 1 base and J 2 bases; bases outside gene matches: 7. The length of the CDR3 is 16 residues. Germline V gives CDR1 LGHNA, CDR2 YNFKEQ. The CDR3 loop is CASSQAGTALQETQYF. CDR3 bases: TGTGCCAGCAGCCAAGCCGGGACAGCCCTACAAGAGACCCAGTACTTC.

CDR3 loop: CASTDALGGDHQETQYF. The DNA for the CDR3 is TGTGCCAGCACCGACGCCCTGGGGGGGGACCACCAAGAGACCCAGTACTTC. The chain couples TRBV11-3 to TRBJ2-5; 7 bases line up with TRBD2. The V segment lost 7 bases and the J segment 0 bases; nucleotides outside the gene matches: 14. Germline V gene lookup returns CDR1 SGHNT and CDR2 YENEEA. This CDR3 is 17 amino acids long.

J is TRBJ2-3 and V is TRBV19, with TRBD2 matching 10 bases. The V and J ends lost 6 bases and 5 bases, in that order; junction bases with no gene match: 11. The CDR3 length is 16 residues. Germline V lookup: CDR1 LNHDA, CDR2 SQIVND (reference sequence). The CDR3 reads CASRTVAGGRGDTQYF. The CDR3 region has the DNA TGTGCCAGTAGGACGGTAGCGGGAGGCCGGGGAGATACGCAGTATTTT.

The genes are TRBV7-2 and TRBJ2-5; D unclear. From germline, CDR1 is SGHTA and CDR2 FQGNSA. The CDR3 extends over 13 amino acids. V was cut by 5 bases and J by 7 bases, with 14 bases left in between. The CDR3 DNA reads as TGTGCCAGCAGCCCGGGCCTTCCTGCGACCCAGTACTTC. It codes for CASSPGLPATQYF.

This chain uses TRBV7-2 with TRBJ2-5; D may be TRBD2 (6 bases). CDR3 length: 14 amino acids. From germline, CDR1 is SGHTA and CDR2 FQGNSA. V was clipped by 5 bases and J by 3 bases, with 13 bases between them. The CDR3 DNA is TGTGCCAGCAGCCCCCTAGCGACTAAAGAGACCCAGTACTTC. Protein: CASSPLATKETQYF.

This clonotype was seen more than once but under ten times. J is TRBJ2-1 and V is TRBV7-2; D call uncertain. This CDR3 is 14 amino acids long. Germline V gene sequence: CDR1 SGHTA, CDR2 FQGNSA. The V end was cut by 0 bases, the J end by 2 bases, with 5 bases between. CDR3 loop: CASSLALAYNEQFF. CDR3 bases: TGTGCCAGCAGCTTAGCACTGGCCTACAATGAGCAGTTCTTC.

The rearrangement links TRBV6-1 to TRBJ1-1; 7 bases fit TRBD1. J was trimmed by 2 bases and V by 6 bases; bases with no gene match: 6. Germline values: CDR1 MNHNS, CDR2 SASEGT. CDR3 length: 14 amino acids. Written as DNA, the CDR3 is TGTGCCAGCAGGCAGGGACAGCTAAACACTGAAGCTTTCTTT. Residues: CASRQGQLNTEAFF.

The J gene is TRBJ2-5, the V gene TRBV20-1; 10 nucleotides line up with TRBD2. The J segment lost 1 base and the V segment lost 7 bases, leaving 6 bases of the junction unmatched. The germline V gene has CDR1 DFQATT and CDR2 SNEGSKA (reference sequence). There are 14 residues in the CDR3. The CDR3 region has the DNA TGCAGTGTCTCTATAGCGGGGGGCCAAGAGACCCAGTACTTC. This codes for CSVSIAGGQETQYF.

The rearrangement joins TRBV20-1 to TRBJ1-1, with D possibly TRBD1 on 6 matching bases. CDR3 length: 14 residues. Trimming left V 0 bases short and J 5 bases short, with 13 bases between. CDR1 and CDR2 (germline): DFQATT, SNEGSKA (reference sequence). In DNA, the CDR3 is TGCAGTGCTAGAGATTATGGGGGGCGGACTGAAGCTTTCTTT. Its translation: CSARDYGGRTEAFF.

This clonotype was detected a few times. The chain recombines TRBV7-9 with TRBJ1-1; tentative D call: TRBD1 (6 bases). The CDR3 consists of 14 residues. Germline V lookup: CDR1 SEHNR, CDR2 FQNEAQ (reference sequence). The ends were cut back, 4 bases at V and 8 bases at J, with 17 bases in the middle. The CDR3 DNA follows: TGTGCCAGCAGCTATGTCGCAGGGGCGGTCGAAGCTTTCTTT. Translation gives CASSYVAGAVEAFF.

This clonotype has just a few counts. The V gene is TRBV6-1, the J gene TRBJ1-1; 9 nucleotides match TRBD1. The CDR3 has 16 residues. The germline V gene has CDR1 MNHNS and CDR2 SASEGT. Trimming took 6 bases from V and 5 from J; bases not matched to a gene: 13. The CDR3 nucleotides read TGTGCCAGCAGCTTGCCCAGACAGGGGGGTTATACTGAAGCTTTCTTT. Its protein product is CASSLPRQGGYTEAFF.

The chain joins TRBV20-1 to TRBJ2-7; the D is unclear. Trimming pared 7 bases from V and 0 bases from J, leaving 13 bases between. This CDR3 region has 13 residues. CDR1 is DFQATT, CDR2 SNEGSKA, per germline (reference sequence). CDR3 region: CSGRVPNSYEQYF. CDR3 DNA sequence: TGCAGTGGAAGGGTCCCCAACTCCTACGAGCAGTACTTC.

The chain has TRBV2 and TRBJ2-3; 8 bases are a match to TRBD1. The germline gives CDR1 SNHLY, CDR2 FYNNEI. V dropped 8 bases and J dropped 2; count of bases not matched to a gene: 12. The CDR3 loop spans 16 amino acids. This CDR3 reads CASHQGQAYNTDTQYF. The CDR3 region has the DNA TGTGCCAGCCACCAGGGACAGGCGTATAACACAGATACGCAGTATTTT.

The rearrangement uses TRBV20-1 and TRBJ2-3; 9 bases match TRBD1. The V gene's germline CDR1 is DFQATT and CDR2 SNEGSKA (reference sequence). Trimming cost V 3 bases and J 4 bases; bases outside gene matches: 5. CDR3 length: 14 residues. This chain's CDR3 is CSASDRGIADTQYF. CDR3 coding DNA: TGCAGTGCTAGCGACAGGGGGATCGCAGATACGCAGTATTTT.

This chain links TRBV7-3 with TRBJ2-7; D might be TRBD2 (5 bases). V shed 2 bases and J shed 1 base, with 9 bases lying between them. Germline V gene lookup returns CDR1 SGHTA and CDR2 FQGTGA. The CDR3 has 14 amino acids. DNA for the CDR3: TGTGCCAGCAGCTTAGCGGGTCATTCCTACGAGCAGTACTTC. It encodes CASSLAGHSYEQYF.